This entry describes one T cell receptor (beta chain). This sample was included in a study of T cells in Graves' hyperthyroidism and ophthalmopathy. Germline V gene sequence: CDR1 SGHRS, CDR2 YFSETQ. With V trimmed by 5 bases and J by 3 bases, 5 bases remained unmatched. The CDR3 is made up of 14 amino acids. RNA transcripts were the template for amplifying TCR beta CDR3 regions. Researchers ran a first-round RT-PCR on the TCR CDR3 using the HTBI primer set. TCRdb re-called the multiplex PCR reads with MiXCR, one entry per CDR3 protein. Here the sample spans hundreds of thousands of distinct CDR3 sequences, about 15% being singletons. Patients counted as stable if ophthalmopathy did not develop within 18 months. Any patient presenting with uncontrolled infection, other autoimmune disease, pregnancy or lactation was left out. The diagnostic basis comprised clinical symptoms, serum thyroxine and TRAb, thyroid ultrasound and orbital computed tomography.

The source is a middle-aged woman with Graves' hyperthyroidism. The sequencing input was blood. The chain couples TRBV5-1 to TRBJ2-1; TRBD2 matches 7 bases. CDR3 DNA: TGCGCCAGCAGGTGGGCTAGCGGCTACAATGAGCAGTTCTTC. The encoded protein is CASRWASGYNEQFF. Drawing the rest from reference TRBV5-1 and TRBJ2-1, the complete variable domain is KAGVTQTPRYLIKTRGQQVTLSCSPISGHRSVSWYQQTPGQGLQFLFEYFSETQRNKGNFPGRFSGRQFSNSRSEMNVSTLELGDSALYLCASRWASGYNEQFFGPGTRLTVL.